A selection of T cell receptor beta chains follows, all from one sample in a study of blood T cell repertoires in COVID-19. Produced via immunoSEQ multiplex PCR; TCRdb's table is partial and in-frame only. The sample has around 39,000 clones, around 90% seen once. Material for sequencing was peripheral blood. These receptors came from a human donor in a cohort sampled during active COVID-19. CDR3s include the opening cysteine and the closing phenylalanine or tryptophan. The order of the fields is V gene, clone size, D gene, J gene, CDR3 DNA, CDR3 protein. The D gene is left open where the match is weak. Some rows have no size entry. The others give once, few or many, or a class for an expanded clone.

>TRBV5-8|NA|NA|TRBJ1-3
TGTGCCAGCAGCCTACAGGGCGGAAACACCATATATTTT
CASSLQGGNTIYF
>TRBV5-4|NA|NA|TRBJ2-3
TGTGCCAGCAGCTTGGGTGCGGGACTTAGCAGGTCAGATACGCAGTATTTT
CASSLGAGLSRSDTQYF
>TRBV2|NA|NA|TRBJ2-5
TGTGCCAGCAGCCTCCGGGAGACCCAGTACTTC
CASSLRETQYF
>TRBV11-1|NA|NA|TRBJ1-2
TGTGCCAGCAGCCAAGGGGTGACCCATGGCTACACCTTC
CASSQGVTHGYTF
>TRBV5-6|NA|NA|TRBJ1-2
TGTGCCAGCAGCTCACTCGACAGGAACTATGGCTACACCTTC
CASSSLDRNYGYTF
>TRBV18|NA|NA|TRBJ2-4
TGTGCCAGCTCACTCCAGGGTTTGGGCAAAAACATTCAGTACTTC
CASSLQGLGKNIQYF
>TRBV7-9|NA|NA|TRBJ2-3
TGTGCCAGCAGCTTAGGTTCTTGGAGCGCAGATACGCAGTATTTT
CASSLGSWSADTQYF
>TRBV11-2|once|TRBD1|TRBJ1-1
TGTGCCAGCAGCTGGACAGGGGGTTTTGCGAACACTGAAGCTTTCTTT
CASSWTGGFANTEAFF
>TRBV7-9|NA|NA|TRBJ1-1
TGTGCCAGCATCCCAAATCTCGCAGGGAATACTGAAGCTTTCTTT
CASIPNLAGNTEAFF
>TRBV9|NA|TRBD2|TRBJ2-6
TGTGCCAGCAGCGTAGCTAGCGGGAGGTCTGGGGCCAACGTCCTGACTTTC
CASSVASGRSGANVLTF
>TRBV19|NA|TRBD1|TRBJ2-2
TGTGCCAGTAGTTTCTCCCCCCGGGACAGGGCCGGGGAGCTGTTTTTT
CASSFSPRDRAGELFF
>TRBV4-1|NA|TRBD1|TRBJ1-1
TGCGCCAGCAGCTCAAGTTCGACAGGGGTGGGTCTCACTGAAGCTTTCTTT
CASSSSSTGVGLTEAFF
>TRBV5-8|NA|NA|TRBJ1-1
TGTGCCAGCAGCTTGCGACTCAGACCCTCGAACACTGAAGCTTTCTTT
CASSLRLRPSNTEAFF
>TRBV6-1|NA|TRBD2|TRBJ2-5
TGTGCCAGCAGTGAGCGAGAGCGGGGTAAAGAGACCCAGTACTTC
CASSERERGKETQYF
>TRBV29-1|NA|NA|TRBJ1-3
TGCAGCGTTGAGGGGGGGGCCGAAGAGGGAAACACCATATATTTT
CSVEGGAEEGNTIYF
>TRBV7-9|once|NA|TRBJ1-6
TGTGCCAGCAGCCCGACAGAGAGAAGCTCCTATAATTCACCCCTCCACTTT
CASSPTERSSYNSPLHF
>TRBV11-2|NA|NA|TRBJ1-2
TGTGCCAGCAGCTTAGACGGCTATGGCTACACCTTC
CASSLDGYGYTF
>TRBV10-3|NA|NA|TRBJ2-3
TGTGCCATCACCCCAGACCTGGGCAGGTACACAGATACGCAGTATTTT
CAITPDLGRYTDTQYF
>TRBV28|NA|NA|TRBJ2-4
TGTGCCAGCAGTCCGCCACAGCCCAAAAACATTCAGTACTTC
CASSPPQPKNIQYF
>TRBV7-8|NA|TRBD2|TRBJ2-1
TGTGCCAGCAGCATCGAGCGGGGGCCCACCTACAATGAGCAGTTCTTC
CASSIERGPTYNEQFF
>TRBV5-4|NA|NA|TRBJ2-3
TGTGCCAGCAAACAGGGCCCGGGCGCAGATACGCAGTATTTT
CASKQGPGADTQYF
>TRBV7-8|NA|NA|TRBJ2-5
TGTGCCAGCAGCTTAGGACAACAAGAGACCCAGTACTTC
CASSLGQQETQYF
>TRBV28|NA|TRBD1|TRBJ1-2
TGTGCCAGCAGTTTAATTGGGACAGGAGCTAACTATGGCTACACCTTC
CASSLIGTGANYGYTF
>TRBV6-5|NA|TRBD1|TRBJ1-1
TGTGCCAGCAGTTACTTGGGACAGGAGAACACTGAAGCTTTCTTT
CASSYLGQENTEAFF
>TRBV5-6|NA|NA|TRBJ2-3
TGTGCCAGCAGCTTGCCAGCTGGGCGCACAGATACGCAGTATTTT
CASSLPAGRTDTQYF
>TRBV2|NA|TRBD1|TRBJ1-2
TGTGCCAGCAGGGCGACAGGGGGGGGCTATGGCTACACCTTC
CASRATGGGYGYTF
>TRBV30|NA|NA|TRBJ1-2
TGTGCCGAAGTTGGGGAGGCTGGCTATGGCTACACCTTC
CAEVGEAGYGYTF
>TRBV6-6|NA|NA|TRBJ1-2
TGTGCCAGCAGTCTGAATCAATTTAGTGGCTATGGCTACACCTTC
CASSLNQFSGYGYTF
>TRBV12-3/TRBV12-4|NA|NA|TRBJ1-2
TGTGCCAGCAGCTTCCAAACCACAGGGAGTTACACCTTC
CASSFQTTGSYTF
>TRBV5-6|NA|NA|TRBJ2-5
TGTGCCAGCAGCTTTACCCCGGGGTTAGAGACCCAGTACTTC
CASSFTPGLETQYF
>TRBV4-2|NA|NA|TRBJ1-2
TGTGCCAGCAGCCAGTACCAGGGCGCCAACTATGGCTACACCTTC
CASSQYQGANYGYTF
>TRBV6-5|NA|NA|TRBJ1-2
TGTGCCAGCAGTTACTCTCCTACAGGGAACTATGGCTACACCTTC
CASSYSPTGNYGYTF
>TRBV9|NA|NA|TRBJ2-2
TGTGCCAGCAGCTCTGGGAGAGTTAACACCGGGGAGCTGTTTTTT
CASSSGRVNTGELFF
>TRBV5-1|NA|TRBD2|TRBJ2-5
TGCGCCAGCAGCTTGGCATGGACTAGCGGGCAAGAGACCCAGTACTTC
CASSLAWTSGQETQYF
>TRBV7-2|NA|TRBD1|TRBJ1-1
TGTGCCAGCAGCTCATACAGGGGGAAGGGCACTGAAGCTTTCTTT
CASSSYRGKGTEAFF
>TRBV7-2|NA|TRBD1|TRBJ1-1
TGTGCCAGCAGCTTCAGGGGGAGCACTGAAGCTTTCTTT
CASSFRGSTEAFF
>TRBV7-2|NA|TRBD2|TRBJ2-1
TGTGCCAGCAGCAGCGGACTAGCGGGGGGGGTGGATGAGCAGTTCTTC
CASSSGLAGGVDEQFF
>TRBV11-2|NA|TRBD2|TRBJ2-3
TGTGCCAGCAGCAACCTAGCGGGGGGGACAGATACGCAGTATTTT
CASSNLAGGTDTQYF
>TRBV19|NA|TRBD1|TRBJ2-5
TGTGCCAGTAGTAGGGGACAGGGGGTAAAAGAGACCCAGTACTTC
CASSRGQGVKETQYF
>TRBV6-5|NA|NA|TRBJ1-2
TGTGCCAGCTCAACAGGGTTTGGGGACTATGGCTACACCTTC
CASSTGFGDYGYTF
>TRBV1|NA|NA|TRBJ2-1
TGCACCAGCAGCCAAGTGTGGCTAGCGGGGCCCTACAATGAGCAGTTCTTC
CTSSQVWLAGPYNEQFF
>TRBV2|NA|TRBD1|TRBJ2-3
TGTGCCAGCACTACCCGGGACAGGGGGCAGACAGATACGCAGTATTTT
CASTTRDRGQTDTQYF
>TRBV18|NA|NA|TRBJ1-3
TGTGCCAGCTCACCGCAACAGGTGAGCTCTGGAAACACCATATATTTT
CASSPQQVSSGNTIYF
>TRBV12-5|once|NA|TRBJ1-1
TGTGCTAGTGGTTTGTGGGGGGCTGAAGCTTTCTTT
CASGLWGAEAFF
>TRBV9|NA|NA|TRBJ2-5
TGTGCCAGCAGCCCCAGGGTACAAGAGACCCAGTACTTC
CASSPRVQETQYF
>TRBV5-4|NA|NA|TRBJ2-3
TGTGCCAGCAGCCTGGGACCCGGCGGAGATACGCAGTATTTT
CASSLGPGGDTQYF
>TRBV5-4|few|TRBD1|TRBJ1-3
TGTGCCAGCAGCTACCTGGGACAGGGAAACACCATATATTTT
CASSYLGQGNTIYF
>TRBV29-1|once|NA|TRBJ1-1
TGCAGCGCCTCCACAAGGGGGTTAAAGGCTGAAGCTTTCTTT
CSASTRGLKAEAFF
>TRBV5-1|NA|TRBD1|TRBJ2-1
TGCGCCAGCAGCTCGGGACAGGAAATCTCCTACAATGAGCAGTTCTTC
CASSSGQEISYNEQFF
>TRBV27|NA|TRBD1|TRBJ1-2
TGTGCCAGCAGGGGTACAGGGGATGACTATGGCTACACCTTC
CASRGTGDDYGYTF
>TRBV3-1/TRBV3-2|NA|TRBD1|TRBJ2-1
TGTGCCAGCAGCCAAGGGACCGGGACAGGCCCGTTCTTC
CASSQGTGTGPFF
>TRBV4-2|NA|TRBD1|TRBJ2-5
TGTGCCAGCAGCCAAGGGACAGGGCCAGAGACCCAGTACTTC
CASSQGTGPETQYF